Following are 20 T cell receptor beta chains from one sample sequenced in a study of blood T cell dynamics during melanoma immunotherapy (dated by TCRdb to the early 2020s). The library was generated by the immunoSEQ multiplex PCR assay. TCRdb retrieved this table from immuneACCESS and kept in-frame rearrangements only. Not all clones are present; in checked studies, unresolved V genes account for under half, and no reason is known for the remainder. In this sample the table shows around 10,000 clones, over 65% of which occur a single time. The top ten constitute approximately 19% of the sample. The time point label here, explained by the study, means: pre-treatment baseline. Sequenced here: blood, sampled from a patient treated with checkpoint blockade. The receptors stem from a human donor with melanoma.

The table lists this clone with a count of one. The chain uses TRBV10-3 and TRBJ1-4; TRBD1 is a possible D gene (5 bases). There are 13 residues in the CDR3. The germline V gene encodes CDR1 ENHRY and CDR2 SYGVKD. V was pared by 6 bases and J by 5 bases, with 10 bases between. The CDR3 spells CAIRGGVNEKLFF. CDR3 DNA: TGTGCCATCAGGGGGGGAGTGAATGAAAAACTGTTTTTT.

The chain combines TRBV5-1 with TRBJ2-3, with 13 nucleotides matching TRBD2. The J segment lost 0 bases and the V segment lost 5 bases, leaving 0 bases of the junction unmatched. This CDR3 region has 15 residues. From germline, CDR1 is SGHRS and CDR2 YFSETQ. Here the CDR3 reads CASRLAGGSTDTQYF. In DNA form, the CDR3 reads TGCGCCAGCAGACTAGCGGGGGGGAGCACAGATACGCAGTATTTT.

The chain has TRBV7-2 and TRBJ2-7; 8 bases are shared with TRBD2. The germline V gene encodes CDR1 SGHTA and CDR2 FQGNSA. V gave up 4 bases and J gave up 5 bases; unmatched junction bases: 10. This CDR3 has 15 residues. CDR3 in amino acids: CASSWSGGLANEQYF. The CDR3 bases are TGTGCCAGCAGCTGGAGCGGGGGACTCGCGAACGAGCAGTACTTC.

Relative to its sample, this clone is medium-sized (0.01 to 0.1%). The chain recombines TRBV19 with TRBJ2-7, with TRBD2 matching over 8 bases. Germline V gives CDR1 LNHDA, CDR2 SQIVND (reference sequence). CDR3 size: 13 residues. V dropped 6 bases and J dropped 1; count of bases not matched to a gene: 2. The CDR3 is CASRTGGSYEQYF. In DNA, the CDR3 is TGTGCCAGTAGGACGGGAGGGTCCTACGAGCAGTACTTC.

V and J are TRBV5-1 and TRBJ2-5; D could derive from TRBD1 or TRBD2 (5 bases each). Looked up from germline, CDR1 is SGHRS and CDR2 is YFSETQ. The CDR3 runs 16 residues. V was clipped by 2 bases and J by 5 bases, with 19 bases between them. The CDR3 DNA reads TGCGCCAGCAGCTTTGGGGCGAGGGTTTTACGTGAGACCCAGTACTTC. This gives the protein CASSFGARVLRETQYF.

This clone appeared once. V gene TRBV28 combines with J gene TRBJ1-2, with 7 bases aligning to TRBD1. Germline V gene lookup returns CDR1 MDHEN and CDR2 SYDVKM. The CDR3 is 13 amino acids. V trimming: 5 bases; J trimming: 4 bases; junction bases outside the gene matches: 4. The DNA of the CDR3 is TGTGCCAGCAGTGGGGGGACAGCCTATGGCTACACCTTC. This sequence encodes CASSGGTAYGYTF.

This clone was seen only once. The chain joins TRBV11-3 to TRBJ1-4, with TRBD1 as a possible D gene (6 bases). Germline V CDR1 and CDR2: SGHNT, YENEEA. The CDR3 has 16 residues. The ends were cut back, 1 base at V and 8 bases at J, with 17 bases in the middle. The CDR3 DNA reads as TGTGCCAGCAGCTTAGTCCCCATCAGGGGCTACGAAAAACTGTTTTTT. Translated, it gives CASSLVPIRGYEKLFF. The variable domain in full, with the rest retrieved from reference TRBV11-3 and TRBJ1-4, is EAGVVQSPRYKIIEKKQPVAFWCNPISGHNTLYWYLQNLGQGPELLIRYENEEAVDDSQLPKDRFSAERLKGVDSTLKIQPAELGDSAVYLCASSLVPIRGYEKLFFGSGTQLSVL.

The V call is TRBV11-2, the J call TRBJ2-7; tentatively, D is TRBD1 or TRBD2 (5 bases each). Germline V gene sequence: CDR1 SGHAT, CDR2 FQNNGV. The CDR3 totals 15 residues. Trimming stripped 5 bases from V and 2 bases from J, with 16 bases between. CDR3 protein: CASSEGQLHTYEQYV. CDR3 DNA: TGTGCCAGCAGCGAGGGGCAGTTGCACACCTACGAGCAGTACGTC.

This chain's CDR3 is CASRRGKDYGYTF. In nucleotides, the CDR3 is TGTGCCAGCCGGAGGGGCAAGGACTATGGCTACACCTTC. The chain uses TRBV6-5 and TRBJ1-2, with a weak D call TRBD1 (5 bases). Germline-derived CDR1 and CDR2 are MNHEY and SVGAGI. This CDR3 has 13 amino acids. V lost 8 bases and J 3 bases, leaving 13 bases between the germline ends.

The chain is built from TRBV5-8 and TRBJ1-6; 8 bases agree with TRBD1. Germline V gene sequence: CDR1 SGHTS, CDR2 YDEGEE. The CDR3 runs 15 residues. V lost 2 bases and J lost 7; bases outside the gene matches: 5. DNA of the CDR3: TGTGCCAGCAGCTTCCGACAGGGGAAAAATTCACCCCTCCACTTT. It codes for CASSFRQGKNSPLHF.

This clone showed up just once. The chain combines TRBV13 with TRBJ1-2, with D perhaps matching TRBD1 (5 bases). Trimming stripped 5 bases from V and 1 base from J, with 11 bases between. From germline, CDR1 is PRHDT and CDR2 FYEKMQ (reference sequence). This CDR3 spans 14 amino acids. The chain's CDR3 is CASSPDRNNYGYTF. CDR3 bases: TGTGCCAGCAGCCCCGACAGAAATAACTATGGCTACACCTTC.

J is TRBJ2-3 and V is TRBV7-8; the match to TRBD2 covers 8 bases. Germline V CDR1 and CDR2: SGHVS, FQNEAQ. Trimming at V came to 1 base and at J to 2 bases, leaving 8 bases not matched to a gene. CDR3 size: 17 residues. In DNA, the CDR3 is TGTGCCAGCAGCTTAGGGGCCGGCGGGGGGCCCACAGATACGCAGTATTTT. Translating it yields CASSLGAGGGPTDTQYF.

The chain links TRBV5-8 to TRBJ2-5; D gene unclear. CDR1 SGHTS and CDR2 YDEGEE come from the germline V gene. The length of the CDR3 is 14 residues. Trimming took 6 bases from V and 2 from J, leaving 14 bases between them. The CDR3 DNA follows: TGTGCCAGCACCCCCCCCCTAGAACAAGAGACCCAGTACTTC. Translation: CASTPPLEQETQYF.

The chain combines TRBV28 with TRBJ2-5; 11 bases are a match to TRBD2. This CDR3 has 14 residues. Germline loops: CDR1 MDHEN, CDR2 SYDVKM. Losses at the gene ends were 2 bases for V and 11 bases for J; bases not matched to a gene: 7. The CDR3 loop reads CASSLRGLAVEQYF. DNA of the CDR3: TGTGCCAGCAGTTTAAGGGGACTAGCGGTTGAGCAGTACTTC. Complete variable domain (other parts from reference TRBV28 and TRBJ2-5): DVKVTQSSRYLVKRTGEKVFLECVQDMDHENMFWYRQDPGLGLRLIYFSYDVKMKEKGDIPEGYSVSREKKERFSLILESASTNQTSMYLCASSLRGLAVEQYFGPGTRLLVL.

The rearrangement links TRBV10-1 to TRBJ2-1; TRBD1 or TRBD2 may be the D gene (6 bases each). With 0 bases removed from V and 13 bases from J, the gap between germline ends came to 13 bases. The CDR3 has 13 amino acids. Per germline, CDR1 WNHNN and CDR2 SYGVQD (reference sequence). CDR3 DNA sequence: TGCGCCAGCAGTGAGTCGTACAGGGAGGTACAGTTCTTC. It yields the protein CASSESYREVQFF.

V is TRBV6-1 and J is TRBJ2-2; 7 bases line up with TRBD1. The CDR3 consists of 16 residues. V trimming: 4 bases; J trimming: 9 bases; junction bases outside the gene matches: 14. Germline lookup yields CDR1 MNHNS and CDR2 SASEGT. The CDR3: CASSGRETGSNRELFF. The CDR3 DNA reads TGTGCCAGCAGTGGCCGTGAGACAGGGAGTAACAGGGAGCTGTTTTTT.

The V gene is TRBV6-1, the J gene TRBJ1-3; no clear D gene. Germline assignment: CDR1 MNHNS and CDR2 SASEGT. The CDR3 runs to 15 residues. V lost 2 bases and J 0 bases, leaving 8 bases between the germline ends. The CDR3 coding sequence is TGTGCCAGCAGTGAAAGTGGGGTCTCTGGAAACACCATATATTTT. Encoded protein: CASSESGVSGNTIYF.

This chain joins TRBV20-1 and TRBJ1-2; 7 bases align to TRBD1. J was trimmed by 8 bases and V by 2 bases; bases with no gene match: 2. Germline CDR1 is DFQATT and CDR2 is SNEGSKA (reference sequence). The CDR3 loop spans 11 amino acids. CDR3 protein: CSARTGEGYTF. In nucleotides, the CDR3 is TGCAGTGCTAGAACAGGGGAAGGCTACACCTTC.

The chain joins TRBV11-2 to TRBJ2-7; D tentatively reads TRBD1 or TRBD2 (5 bases each). The germline V and J ends were trimmed by 4 bases and 6 bases, with 10 bases remaining between them. The CDR3 is 12 amino acids. The germline V gene has CDR1 SGHAT and CDR2 FQNNGV. The CDR3 spells CASSYSDSEQYF. CDR3 nucleotides: TGTGCCAGCAGCTATAGCGACAGCGAGCAGTACTTC. The variable domain in full, completed from reference TRBV11-2 and TRBJ2-7, reads EAGVAQSPRYKIIEKRQSVAFWCNPISGHATLYWYQQILGQGPKLLIQFQNNGVVDDSQLPKDRFSAERLKGVDSTLKIQPAKLEDSAVYLCASSYSDSEQYFGPGTRLTVT.

This chain uses TRBV5-6 with TRBJ2-3; 9 positions agree with TRBD2. Germline CDR1 and CDR2: SGHDT and YYEEEE. CDR3 length: 15 amino acids. V lost 4 bases and J lost 1; bases outside the gene matches: 4. The CDR3 bases are TGTGCCAGCAGCGGAACTAGCGGGCGCACAGATACGCAGTATTTT. This translates into CASSGTSGRTDTQYF.